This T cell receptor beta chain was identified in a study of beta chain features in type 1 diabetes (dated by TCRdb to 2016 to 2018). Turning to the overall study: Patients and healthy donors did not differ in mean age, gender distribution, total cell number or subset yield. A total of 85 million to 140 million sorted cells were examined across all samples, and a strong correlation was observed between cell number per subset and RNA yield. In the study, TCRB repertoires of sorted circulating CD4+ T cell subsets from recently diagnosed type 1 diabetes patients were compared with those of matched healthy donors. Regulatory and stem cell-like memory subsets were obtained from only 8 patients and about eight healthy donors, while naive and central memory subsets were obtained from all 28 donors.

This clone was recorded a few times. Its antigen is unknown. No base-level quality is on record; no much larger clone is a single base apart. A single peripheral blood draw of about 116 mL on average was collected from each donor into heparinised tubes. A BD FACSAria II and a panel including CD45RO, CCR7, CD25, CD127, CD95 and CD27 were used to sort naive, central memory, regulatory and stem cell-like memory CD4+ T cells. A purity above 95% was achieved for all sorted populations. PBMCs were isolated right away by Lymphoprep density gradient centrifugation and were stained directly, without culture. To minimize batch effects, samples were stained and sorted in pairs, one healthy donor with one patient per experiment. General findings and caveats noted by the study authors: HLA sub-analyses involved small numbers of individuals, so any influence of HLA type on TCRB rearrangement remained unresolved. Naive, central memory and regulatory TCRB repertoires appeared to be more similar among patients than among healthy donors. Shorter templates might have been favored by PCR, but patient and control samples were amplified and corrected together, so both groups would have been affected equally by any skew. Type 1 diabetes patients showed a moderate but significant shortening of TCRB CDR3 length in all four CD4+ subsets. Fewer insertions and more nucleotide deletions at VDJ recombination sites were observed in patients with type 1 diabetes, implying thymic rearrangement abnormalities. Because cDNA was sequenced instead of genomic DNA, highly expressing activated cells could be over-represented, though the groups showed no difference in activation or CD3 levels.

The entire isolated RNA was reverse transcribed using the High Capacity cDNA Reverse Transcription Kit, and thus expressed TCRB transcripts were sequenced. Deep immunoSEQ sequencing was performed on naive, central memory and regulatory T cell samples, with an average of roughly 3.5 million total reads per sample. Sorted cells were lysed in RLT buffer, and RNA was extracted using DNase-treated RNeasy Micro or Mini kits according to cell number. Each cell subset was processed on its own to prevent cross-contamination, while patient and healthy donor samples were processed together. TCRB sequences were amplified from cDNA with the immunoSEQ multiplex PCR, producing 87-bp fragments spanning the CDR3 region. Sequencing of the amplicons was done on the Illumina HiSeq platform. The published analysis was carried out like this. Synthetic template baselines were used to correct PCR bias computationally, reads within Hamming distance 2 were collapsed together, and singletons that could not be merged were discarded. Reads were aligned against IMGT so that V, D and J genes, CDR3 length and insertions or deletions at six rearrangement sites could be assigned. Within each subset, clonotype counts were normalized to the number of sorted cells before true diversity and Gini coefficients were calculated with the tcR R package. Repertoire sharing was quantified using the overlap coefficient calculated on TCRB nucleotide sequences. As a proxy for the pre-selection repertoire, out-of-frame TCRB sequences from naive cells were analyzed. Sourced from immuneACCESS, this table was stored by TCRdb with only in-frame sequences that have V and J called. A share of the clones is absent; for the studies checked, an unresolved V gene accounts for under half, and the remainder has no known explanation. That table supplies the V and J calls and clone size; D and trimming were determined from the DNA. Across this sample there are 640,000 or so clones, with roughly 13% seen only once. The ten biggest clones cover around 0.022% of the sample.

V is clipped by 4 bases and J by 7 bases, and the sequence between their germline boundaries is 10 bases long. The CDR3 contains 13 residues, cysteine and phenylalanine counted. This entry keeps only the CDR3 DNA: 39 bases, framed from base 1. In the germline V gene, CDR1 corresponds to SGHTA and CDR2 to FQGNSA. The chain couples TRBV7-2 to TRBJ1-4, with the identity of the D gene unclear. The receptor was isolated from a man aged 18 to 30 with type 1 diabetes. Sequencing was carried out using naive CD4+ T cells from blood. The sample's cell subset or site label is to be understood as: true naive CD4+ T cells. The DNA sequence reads TGTGCCAGCAGCTCTCTGCCGGGTGAAAAACTGTTTTTT. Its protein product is CASSSLPGEKLFF.